The rows below give T cell receptor beta chains drawn from one sample of a study of PD-1 blockade in classical Hodgkin lymphoma. Method: immunoSEQ multiplex PCR; TCRdb's copy keeps in-frame clones and lacks some. The sample includes over 80,000 clones, approximately 78% of them seen just once. Material: peripheral blood mononuclear cells (PBMCs), obtained before the fourth cycle of nivolumab. These receptors were obtained from a human donor with classical Hodgkin lymphoma. The CDR3 runs from the conserved cysteine through the conserved F or W. D genes are given only for firm matches. Rows may omit the clone size; those that give it use once, few, many or a size class.

j_call clone_size v_call d_call cdr3_aa cdr3_nt
TRBJ2-3 - TRBV6-5 - CASSGRPRTDTQYF TGTGCCAGCAGCGGGAGACCCCGCACAGATACGCAGTATTTT
TRBJ2-2 few TRBV27 - CASSFLSRGELFF TGTGCCAGCAGTTTTTTGAGCCGCGGGGAGCTGTTTTTT
TRBJ2-7 - TRBV4-2 - CASSQEGWDSAGGYEQYF TGTGCCAGCAGCCAAGAAGGATGGGACTCGGCGGGTGGCTACGAGCAGTACTTC
TRBJ2-1 - TRBV6-1 - CASSGERGGEQFF TGTGCCAGCAGTGGTGAGAGGGGGGGTGAGCAGTTCTTC
TRBJ2-7 - TRBV5-8 - CASRRSYEQYF TGTGCCAGCCGACGGAGCTACGAGCAGTACTTC
TRBJ2-6 - TRBV6-5 - CASSYQGPGANVLTF TGTGCCAGCAGTTACCAGGGTCCTGGGGCCAACGTCCTGACTTTC
TRBJ1-1 - TRBV7-6 TRBD1 CASSFRQGLSNTEAFF TGTGCCAGCAGCTTTAGACAGGGGCTCTCGAACACTGAAGCTTTCTTT
TRBJ2-3 - TRBV9 - CASSVVGEVSDTQYF TGTGCCAGCAGCGTAGTAGGGGAGGTCTCAGATACGCAGTATTTT
TRBJ2-7 - TRBV5-1 - CASSPIWGYEQYF TGCGCCAGCAGCCCCATCTGGGGTTACGAGCAGTACTTC
TRBJ2-5 - TRBV7-2 - CASSLEAGPQETQYF TGTGCCAGCAGCTTAGAGGCGGGGCCCCAAGAGACCCAGTACTTC
TRBJ1-4 - TRBV4-1 TRBD1 CASSLPGGDRGDSNEKLFF TGCGCCAGCAGCCTACCAGGCGGGGACAGGGGTGATTCTAATGAAAAACTGTTTTTT
TRBJ1-3 few TRBV18 - CASSPLGGTGNTIYF TGTGCCAGCTCACCGTTGGGGGGAACTGGAAACACCATATATTTT
TRBJ2-3 - TRBV7-2 TRBD2 CASSLPWGGGTDTQYF TGTGCCAGCAGCTTACCTTGGGGGGGAGGGACAGATACGCAGTATTTT
TRBJ2-1 - TRBV18 - CASSPPAGNEQFF TGTGCCAGCTCACCACCGGCAGGCAATGAGCAGTTCTTC
TRBJ1-2 few TRBV19 - CASSMGPGYGYTF TGTGCCAGTAGTATGGGGCCCGGCTATGGCTACACCTTC
TRBJ1-1 once TRBV5-5 TRBD1 CASSLEGARGTEAFF TGTGCCAGCAGCTTAGAGGGGGCGCGGGGCACTGAAGCTTTCTTT
TRBJ1-2 once TRBV28 - CASSLTGFTGYTF TGTGCCAGCAGTCTTACAGGGTTCACTGGCTACACCTTC
TRBJ2-7 - TRBV18 TRBD2 CASSSVAGGFNEQYF TGTGCCAGCTCATCTGTAGCGGGAGGGTTTAACGAGCAGTACTTC
TRBJ1-3 few TRBV5-1 TRBD1 CASSPEDRGPRNTIYF TGCGCCAGCAGCCCGGAAGACAGGGGGCCAAGAAACACCATATATTTT
TRBJ1-1 many TRBV7-9 - CASSLDGWDTEAFF TGTGCCAGCAGCTTAGATGGTTGGGACACTGAAGCTTTCTTT